This TCR beta chain was sequenced in a study of blood T cell repertoires in COVID-19. Study-wide context: COVID-19 samples collected from the United States, Italy and Spain covered acute and convalescent phases. In each case, the material was cDNA or gDNA derived from T cells, B-cell-depleted T cells, or PBMCs.

How the authors handled the data: How many nucleated cells were present was estimated from reference gene primer amplification. Produced via immunoSEQ multiplex PCR; TCRdb's table is partial and in-frame only. V, J and clone size are taken as reported in that table, and D and trimming were inferred from the DNA itself. Of a few hundred thousand clones in the sample, roughly four fifths were seen once. Categorization into cohorts depended on clinical history that participants reported. V shed 6 bases, J shed 8 bases, and the junction held 13 bases outside the gene matches. Per germline, CDR1 KGHSH and CDR2 LQKENI. CDR3 length: 15 residues.

The clonotype was recovered from a woman in her thirties or forties with acute COVID-19. This chain links TRBV18 with TRBJ2-3, with TRBD1 matching over 8 bases. The specimen was PBMCs or T cells enriched from blood (not recorded which). CDR3 DNA: TGTGCCAGCTCGTCCGGGACAGGTGATTTGGGTACGCAGTATTTT. Amino acids: CASSSGTGDLGTQYF. The full variable domain, in which reference TRBV18 and TRBJ2-3 provide the parts outside the CDR3, is NAGVMQNPRHLVRRRGQEARLRCSPMKGHSHVYWYRQLPEEGLKFMVYLQKENIIDESGMPKERFSAEFPKEGPSILRIQQVVRGDSAAYFCASSSGTGDLGTQYFGPGTRLTVL.